This T cell receptor (beta chain) derives from a study of blood T cell repertoires in COVID-19. Study at large: PBMCs, B-cell-depleted T cells, or T cells provided the cDNA or gDNA that made up the material.

Produced via immunoSEQ multiplex PCR; TCRdb's table is partial and in-frame only. The table has roughly 200,000 clones, roughly 88% seen once. Trimming took 7 bases from V and 2 from J, leaving 10 bases between them. Looked up from germline, CDR1 is MDHEN and CDR2 is SYDVKM. The CDR3 is made up of 13 amino acids. The J gene is TRBJ2-3, the V gene TRBV28; D gene unclear. What was sequenced was peripheral blood. This receptor was obtained from a human donor in a cohort sampled during active COVID-19. CDR3 DNA: TGTGCCAGCACCCGAGAGGTCACAGATACGCAGTATTTT. Its protein is CASTREVTDTQYF. The entire variable domain, with the rest obtained from reference TRBV28 and TRBJ2-3, is as follows: DVKVTQSSRYLVKRTGEKVFLECVQDMDHENMFWYRQDPGLGLRLIYFSYDVKMKEKGDIPEGYSVSREKKERFSLILESASTNQTSMYLCASTREVTDTQYFGPGTRLTVL.